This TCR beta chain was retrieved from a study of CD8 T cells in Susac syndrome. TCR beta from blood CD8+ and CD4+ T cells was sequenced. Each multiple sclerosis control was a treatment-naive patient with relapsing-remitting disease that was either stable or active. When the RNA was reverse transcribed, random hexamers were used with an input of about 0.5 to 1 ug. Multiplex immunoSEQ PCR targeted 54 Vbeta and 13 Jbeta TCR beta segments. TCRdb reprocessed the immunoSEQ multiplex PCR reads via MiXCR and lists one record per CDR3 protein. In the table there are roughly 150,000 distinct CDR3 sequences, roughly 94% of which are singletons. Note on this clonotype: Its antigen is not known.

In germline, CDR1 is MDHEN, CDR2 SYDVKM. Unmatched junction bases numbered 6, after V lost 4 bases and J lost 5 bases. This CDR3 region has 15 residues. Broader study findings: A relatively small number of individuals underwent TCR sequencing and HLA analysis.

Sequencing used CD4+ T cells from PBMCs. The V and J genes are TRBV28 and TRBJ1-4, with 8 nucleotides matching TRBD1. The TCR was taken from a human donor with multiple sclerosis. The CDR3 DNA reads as TGTGCCAGCAGTTCGGGACAGGCGAAGAATGAAAAACTGTTTTTT. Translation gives CASSSGQAKNEKLFF. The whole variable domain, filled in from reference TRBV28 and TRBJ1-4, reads DVKVTQSSRYLVKRTGEKVFLECVQDMDHENMFWYRQDPGLGLRLIYFSYDVKMKEKGDIPEGYSVSREKKERFSLILESASTNQTSMYLCASSSGQAKNEKLFFGSGTQLSVL.